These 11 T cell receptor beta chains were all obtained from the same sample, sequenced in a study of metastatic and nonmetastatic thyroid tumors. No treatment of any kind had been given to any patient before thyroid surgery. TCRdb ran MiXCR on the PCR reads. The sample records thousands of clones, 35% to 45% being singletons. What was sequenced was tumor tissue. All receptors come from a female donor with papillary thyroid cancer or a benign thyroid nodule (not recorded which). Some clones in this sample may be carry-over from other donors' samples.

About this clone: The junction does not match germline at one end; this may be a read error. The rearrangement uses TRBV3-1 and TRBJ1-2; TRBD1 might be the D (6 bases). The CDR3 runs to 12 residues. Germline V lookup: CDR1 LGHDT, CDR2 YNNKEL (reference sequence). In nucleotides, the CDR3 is TGTGCCAGCGGGGGGCACAACTATGGCCACACCTTC. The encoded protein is CASGGHNYGHTF.

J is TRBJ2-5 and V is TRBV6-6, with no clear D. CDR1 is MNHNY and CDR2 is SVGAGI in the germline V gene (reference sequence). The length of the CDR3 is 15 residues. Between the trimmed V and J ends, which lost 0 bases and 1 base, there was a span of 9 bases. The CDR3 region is CASSYSFGFQETQYF. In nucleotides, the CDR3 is TGTGCCAGCAGTTACTCGTTCGGTTTCCAAGAGACCCAGTACTTC.

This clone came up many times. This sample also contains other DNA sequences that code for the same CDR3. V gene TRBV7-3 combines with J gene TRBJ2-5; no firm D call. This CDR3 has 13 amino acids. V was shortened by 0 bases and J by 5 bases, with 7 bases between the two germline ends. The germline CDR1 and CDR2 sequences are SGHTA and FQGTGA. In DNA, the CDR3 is TGTGCCAGCAGCTTAACGGTACAGGAGACCCAGTACTTC. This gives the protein CASSLTVQETQYF. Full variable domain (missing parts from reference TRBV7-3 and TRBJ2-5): GAGVSQTPSNKVTEKGKYVELRCDPISGHTALYWYRQSLGQGPEFLIYFQGTGAADDSGLPNDRFFAVRPEGSVSTLKIQRTERGDSAVYLCASSLTVQETQYFGPGTRLLVL.

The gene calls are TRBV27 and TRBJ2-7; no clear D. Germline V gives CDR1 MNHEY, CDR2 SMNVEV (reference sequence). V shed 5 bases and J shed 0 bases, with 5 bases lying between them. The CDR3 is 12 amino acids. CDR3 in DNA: TGTGCCAGCAGTGCCTACTCCTACGAGCAGTACTTC. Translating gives CASSAYSYEQYF.

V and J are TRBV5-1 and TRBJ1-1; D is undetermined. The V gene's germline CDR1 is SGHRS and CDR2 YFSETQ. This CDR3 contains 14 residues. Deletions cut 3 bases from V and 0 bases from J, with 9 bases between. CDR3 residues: CASSYEGLNTEAFF. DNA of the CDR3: TGCGCCAGCAGCTACGAGGGTTTGAACACTGAAGCTTTCTTT.

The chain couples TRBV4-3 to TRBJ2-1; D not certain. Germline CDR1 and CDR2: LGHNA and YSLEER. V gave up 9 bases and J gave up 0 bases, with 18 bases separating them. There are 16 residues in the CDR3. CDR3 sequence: CASISIGTRSYNEQFF. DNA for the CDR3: TGCGCCAGTATCTCTATAGGCACTCGCTCCTACAATGAGCAGTTCTTC.

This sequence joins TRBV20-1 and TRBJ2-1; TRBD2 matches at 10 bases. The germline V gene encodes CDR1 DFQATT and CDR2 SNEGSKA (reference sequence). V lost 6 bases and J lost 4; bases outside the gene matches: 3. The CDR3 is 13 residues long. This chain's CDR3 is CSAVAGGYNEQFF. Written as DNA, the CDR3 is TGCAGTGCCGTAGCGGGGGGTTACAATGAGCAGTTCTTC.

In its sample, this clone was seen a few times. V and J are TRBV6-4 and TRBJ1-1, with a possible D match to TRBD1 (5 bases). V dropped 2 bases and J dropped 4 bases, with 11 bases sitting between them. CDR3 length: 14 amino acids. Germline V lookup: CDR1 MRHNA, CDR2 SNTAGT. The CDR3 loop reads CASSDGGEVTEAFF. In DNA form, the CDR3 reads TGTGCCAGCAGTGACGGGGGTGAAGTCACTGAAGCTTTCTTT.

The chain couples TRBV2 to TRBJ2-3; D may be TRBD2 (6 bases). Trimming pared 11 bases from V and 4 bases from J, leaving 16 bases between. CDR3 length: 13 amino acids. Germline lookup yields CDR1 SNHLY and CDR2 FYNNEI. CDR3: CAGSRGIADTQYF. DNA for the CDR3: TGTGCCGGCTCTCGCGGGATCGCAGATACGCAGTATTTT. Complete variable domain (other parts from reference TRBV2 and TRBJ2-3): EPEVTQTPSHQVTQMGQEVILRCVPISNHLYFYWYRQILGQKVEFLVSFYNNEISEKSEIFDDQFSVERPDGSNFTLKIRSTKLEDSAMYFCAGSRGIADTQYFGPGTRLTVL.

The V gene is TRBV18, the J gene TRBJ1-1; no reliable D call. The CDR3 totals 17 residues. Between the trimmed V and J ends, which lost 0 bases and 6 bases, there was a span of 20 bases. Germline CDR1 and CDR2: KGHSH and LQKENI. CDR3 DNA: TGTGCCAGCTCACCACCTTCGGATCTGGGGAATCGGGCTGAAGCTTTCTTT. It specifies CASSPPSDLGNRAEAFF.

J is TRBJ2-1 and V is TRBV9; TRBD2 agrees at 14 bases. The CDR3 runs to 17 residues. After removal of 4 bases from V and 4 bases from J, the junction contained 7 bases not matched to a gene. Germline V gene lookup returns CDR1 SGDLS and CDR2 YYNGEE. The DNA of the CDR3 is TGTGCCAGCAGCCCTCGACTAGCGGGAGGGAATTACAATGAGCAGTTCTTC. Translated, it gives CASSPRLAGGNYNEQFF.